A selection of T cell receptor beta chains follows, all from one sample in a study of spatial heterogeneity in lung cancer. One entry per CDR3 protein results from TCRdb running MiXCR on the 5' RACE reads. This table has 5,700 or so distinct CDR3 sequences, roughly 3.9% appearing once. Source: lung tumor tissue, taken at surgery. These receptors originate from a female donor with early-stage non-small cell lung cancer. Both conserved end residues are part of each CDR3. The D gene is left open where the match is weak. Clone sizes are shown as how often the clone was seen (once, few, many) or a class if it is expanded.

V,J,D,size,CDR3,DNA
TRBV19,TRBJ2-7,TRBD2,medium-sized,CASPRTSSYEQYF,TGTGCCAGTCCCCGGACTAGCAGCTACGAGCAGTACTTC
TRBV11-2,TRBJ1-1,TRBD1,many,CASSPRTGTEAFF,TGTGCCAGCAGCCCGAGGACAGGAACTGAAGCTTTCTTT
TRBV4-2,TRBJ1-1,TRBD1,medium-sized,CASSQDRDREAFF,TGTGCCAGCAGCCAAGATAGGGACAGGGAGGCTTTCTTT
TRBV5-1,TRBJ2-7,-,many,CASSLALQGSFYEQYF,TGCGCCAGCAGCTTGGCCTTACAGGGTTCGTTCTACGAGCAGTACTTC
TRBV28,TRBJ2-7,-,medium-sized,CASSFGTEFSYEQYF,TGTGCCAGCAGTTTTGGTACGGAATTCTCCTACGAGCAGTACTTC
TRBV5-1,TRBJ1-1,-,many,CASSLDTNTEAFF,TGCGCCAGCAGCTTGGATACGAACACTGAAGCTTTCTTT
TRBV11-2,TRBJ1-2,TRBD1,many,CASSLTGRYGYTF,TGTGCCAGCAGCTTGACAGGGCGCTATGGCTACACCTTC
TRBV14,TRBJ2-2,TRBD2,many,CASSRRLAGIGELFF,TGTGCCAGCAGCCGACGCCTAGCGGGCATCGGGGAGCTGTTTTTT
TRBV7-2,TRBJ1-2,-,many,CASSLYGQNYGYTF,TGTGCCAGCAGCTTATATGGCCAAAACTATGGCTACACCTTC
TRBV4-1,TRBJ2-7,-,medium-sized,CASSQGPGYFYEQYF,TGCGCCAGCAGCCAAGGGCCGGGATACTTCTACGAGCAGTACTTC
TRBV20-1,TRBJ2-3,-,many,CSAGTAHTDTQYF,TGCAGTGCCGGGACCGCCCACACAGATACGCAGTATTTT
TRBV6-5,TRBJ1-2,-,many,CASRVTRQNSYGYTF,TGTGCCAGCAGGGTAACACGACAGAACTCCTATGGCTACACCTTC
TRBV6-6,TRBJ1-1,-,many,CASSHLTNTEAFF,TGTGCCAGCAGTCACCTAACGAACACTGAAGCTTTCTTT